A selection of T cell receptor beta chains follows, all from one sample in a study of Ad26.COV2.S vaccination and SARS-CoV-2 variants. Clones were sequenced by immunoSEQ multiplex PCR, and TCRdb holds only the in-frame ones, with some missing. The sample has a few hundred thousand clones; less than 95% are singletons. The sample consisted of peripheral blood, taken in a trial of Ad26.COV2.S vaccine versus placebo. Receptor source: a person between 18 and 59 years old who received the Ad26.COV2.S COVID-19 vaccine or a placebo. The CDR3 runs from the conserved cysteine through the conserved F or W. D genes are given only for firm matches. Size is stated for part of the rows, as once, few or many counts, or as a class when the clone is expanded.

TRBV24-1	once	NA	TRBJ1-2	TGTGCCACCAGTGACCCCGGGCGTAACTATGGCTACACCTTC	CATSDPGRNYGYTF
TRBV12-3/TRBV12-4	NA	NA	TRBJ2-7	TGTGCCAGCAGTTTAACCATCAGTCACGAGCAGTACTTC	CASSLTISHEQYF
TRBV9	NA	NA	TRBJ2-1	TGTGCCAGCAGCGTAGATACTTCCAACAATGAGCAGTTCTTC	CASSVDTSNNEQFF
TRBV27	NA	NA	TRBJ2-7	TGTGCCAGCAGTTTATCTAGCGGTGCCTCCTACGAGCAGTACTTC	CASSLSSGASYEQYF
TRBV9	NA	TRBD1	TRBJ1-1	TGTGCCAGCAGCGTAGTGGACAGGGGAAGCACTGAAGCTTTCTTT	CASSVVDRGSTEAFF
TRBV27	NA	NA	TRBJ2-5	TGTGCCAGCAGTCTGACAGATCAAGAGACCCAGTACTTC	CASSLTDQETQYF
TRBV7-3	NA	TRBD2	TRBJ2-1	TGTGCCAGCAGCCGGACTAGCGGGAGACCAAGCTCCTACAATGAGCAGTTCTTC	CASSRTSGRPSSYNEQFF
TRBV24-1	NA	TRBD2	TRBJ2-1	TGTGCCACCAGTGATATTAGCGGGAGGGCGGTTAATGAGCAGTTCTTC	CATSDISGRAVNEQFF
TRBV6-5	NA	TRBD2	TRBJ2-7	TGTGCCAGCAGCCATAGCGGGAGGACTCACGAGCAGTACTTC	CASSHSGRTHEQYF
TRBV3-1/TRBV3-2	NA	NA	TRBJ2-3	TGTGCCAGCAGCCTGACATCGAGCACAGATACGCAGTATTTT	CASSLTSSTDTQYF
TRBV2	NA	NA	TRBJ2-1	TGTGCCACCTCTTCGCCCAGGGTCTCCTACAATGAGCAGTTCTTC	CATSSPRVSYNEQFF
TRBV6-5	NA	NA	TRBJ2-7	TGTGCCAGCAGTTACGGGCCAGGAAAATCCTACGAGCAGTACTTC	CASSYGPGKSYEQYF
TRBV18	NA	NA	TRBJ2-1	TGTGCCAGCTCACCTAGGGACTCCTACTACAATGAGCAGTTCTTC	CASSPRDSYYNEQFF
TRBV25-1	NA	TRBD1	TRBJ1-1	TGTGCCAGCAGCCCGACAGGGGTCACTGAAGCTTTCTTT	CASSPTGVTEAFF
TRBV12-5	once	NA	TRBJ2-1	TGTGCTAGTGGTTTGGTACTAGGTCCTGACGGATCCAATGAGCAGTTCTTC	CASGLVLGPDGSNEQFF
TRBV2	once	NA	TRBJ2-3	TGTGCCAGCAGTGAACTAGCTTCTAGCACAGATACGCAGTATTTT	CASSELASSTDTQYF
TRBV11-2	NA	TRBD2	TRBJ2-1	TGTGCCAGCAGCTTAGATCCTAGACTAGCGGGAGGGAACGCCTACAATGAGCAGTTCTTC	CASSLDPRLAGGNAYNEQFF
TRBV6-2/TRBV6-3	few	TRBD2	TRBJ2-3	TGTGCCAGCAGTTACTCGCGCGGGAGGGACACAGATACGCAGTATTTT	CASSYSRGRDTDTQYF
TRBV6-2/TRBV6-3	NA	NA	TRBJ2-7	TGTGCCAGCAGCCCCGGCAGGTTTAGCGAACGCGAGCAGTACTTC	CASSPGRFSEREQYF
TRBV19	NA	TRBD2	TRBJ2-5	TGTGCCAGTAGTATAGGAGGGACTAGTTGGGTCCCGTACTTC	CASSIGGTSWVPYF
TRBV28	NA	NA	TRBJ2-2	TGTGCCAGCAGTTTATCAGGCAACACCGGGGAGCTGTTTTTT	CASSLSGNTGELFF
TRBV6-6	NA	NA	TRBJ2-7	TGTGCCAGCACTCTGACCCCGGTCAGCGTCGACGAGCAGTACTTC	CASTLTPVSVDEQYF
TRBV3-1/TRBV3-2	NA	NA	TRBJ1-1	TGTGCCAGCAGCCGTCTGGAGAACACTGAAGCTTTCTTT	CASSRLENTEAFF
TRBV3-1/TRBV3-2	NA	NA	TRBJ2-5	TGTGCCAGCAGCGCCCCGGACCGGGAGACCCAGTACTTC	CASSAPDRETQYF
TRBV6-6	NA	NA	TRBJ1-5	TGTGCCAGCAGTTACCCAGGCGGAAATCAGCCCCAGCATTTT	CASSYPGGNQPQHF
TRBV7-2	once	NA	TRBJ2-7	TGTGCCAGCAGCTTAGTCAAGGTCGCCGAGCAGTACTTC	CASSLVKVAEQYF
TRBV28	NA	NA	TRBJ2-7	TGTGCCAGCAGTTTCCCCGACAGGCCCTACGAGCAGTACTTC	CASSFPDRPYEQYF